One sample yielded the 31 T cell receptor beta chains listed below, sequenced in a study of shared clonotypes between healthy human individuals. This table comes from immunoSEQ multiplex PCR, and its TCRdb copy is limited to in-frame clones, with some not included. The sample holds some 2.1 million clones, about 95% seen once. The material sequenced was naive CD4+ T cells sorted from blood. Subset meaning: CD45RA+ positively selected. The receptor set was obtained from a young man in good health.

The chain uses TRBV4-1 and TRBJ2-7; TRBD1 agrees at 12 bases. Trimming took 4 bases from V and 1 from J; bases not matched to a gene: 11. Looked up from germline, CDR1 is MGHRA and CDR2 is YSYEKL. This CDR3 has 18 residues. This CDR3 is CASSLGTGGLLRSYEQYF. The CDR3 coding sequence is TGCGCCAGCAGCCTCGGGACAGGGGGCCTTCTCCGTTCCTACGAGCAGTACTTC.

J is TRBJ2-5 and V is TRBV18; D gene ambiguous. The V end lost 5 bases, the J end lost 5 bases, and 12 bases lay between the germline ends. The CDR3 covers 13 residues. Germline V CDR1 and CDR2: KGHSH, LQKENI. In DNA, the CDR3 is TGTGCCAGCTCAGGCGATACATGGGAGACCCAGTACTTC. Translation gives CASSGDTWETQYF.

The chain couples TRBV6-6 to TRBJ2-1, with 12 bases matching TRBD2. Germline-derived CDR1 and CDR2 are MNHNY and SVGAGI (reference sequence). The length of the CDR3 is 15 residues. Germline trimming cut 7 bases from V and 6 bases from J; bases unmatched to any gene: 7. CDR3 sequence (DNA): TGTGCCAGCACCCCCGGGGGACTAGCGGGCAATGAGCAGTTCTTC. This encodes CASTPGGLAGNEQFF.

This chain joins TRBV30 and TRBJ1-6; 8 bases line up with TRBD1. This CDR3 comprises 12 residues. With V trimmed by 4 bases and J by 14 bases, 7 bases remained unmatched. Germline loops: CDR1 GTSNPN, CDR2 SVGIG (reference sequence). This CDR3 reads CAWTQGARALHF. CDR3 DNA sequence: TGTGCCTGGACTCAGGGGGCGAGGGCCCTCCACTTT.

The rearrangement joins TRBV2 to TRBJ2-7, with TRBD1 matching 9 bases. The CDR3 is 13 residues long. Trimming at V came to 5 bases and at J to 3 bases, leaving 2 bases not matched to a gene. Per germline, CDR1 SNHLY and CDR2 FYNNEI. The CDR3 region is CASSTGGGYEQYF. As DNA, the CDR3 is TGTGCCAGCAGTACAGGGGGCGGCTACGAGCAGTACTTC.

Notes on this clone: With a much larger clone just one base away, this may be a read error. The sample carries other DNA sequences with the same CDR3. The chain is built from TRBV2 and TRBJ2-5; D is uncertain. V lost 6 bases and J lost 2, with 4 bases in between. CDR1 SNHLY and CDR2 FYNNEI come from the germline V gene. The CDR3 has 11 amino acids. The DNA for the CDR3 is TGTGCCAGCAGCTTACAAGAGACCCAGTACTTC. Its translation: CASSLQETQYF.

This chain links TRBV10-1 with TRBJ1-5; 7 nucleotides agree with TRBD1. This CDR3 is 17 amino acids long. The ends lost 8 bases at V and 1 base at J; junction bases unmatched: 14. Germline assignment: CDR1 WNHNN and CDR2 SYGVQD (reference sequence). This chain's CDR3 is CASGEDRVLESNQPQHF. Here the CDR3 DNA reads TGCGCCAGCGGGGAAGACAGGGTTTTGGAAAGCAATCAGCCCCAGCATTTT.

The chain is built from TRBV10-3 and TRBJ2-3, with D unresolved. The CDR3 runs 12 residues. Trimming pared 3 bases from V and 7 bases from J, leaving 8 bases between. Germline CDR1 is ENHRY and CDR2 is SYGVKD. The chain's CDR3 is CAISDIWNTQYF. The CDR3 DNA follows: TGTGCCATCAGTGACATTTGGAATACGCAGTATTTT.

The V call is TRBV10-1, the J call TRBJ2-1; TRBD1 or TRBD2 may be the D gene (5 bases each). Between the trimmed V and J ends, which lost 5 bases and 7 bases, there was a span of 15 bases. Germline V gene sequence: CDR1 WNHNN, CDR2 SYGVQD (reference sequence). The CDR3 has 14 amino acids. The CDR3 DNA is TGCGCCAGCAGTTCCGGGACCCTAGGGAATGAGCAGTTCTTC. It translates to CASSSGTLGNEQFF.

The rearrangement joins TRBV30 to TRBJ1-1; no clear D gene. The V end lost 2 bases, the J end lost 3 bases, and 10 bases lay between the germline ends. In germline, CDR1 is GTSNPN, CDR2 SVGIG (reference sequence). This CDR3 has 13 amino acids. CDR3 DNA sequence: TGTGCCTGGAGTCCTGTGGCTTACACTGAAGCTTTCTTT. It translates to CAWSPVAYTEAFF.

This rearrangement joins TRBV18 to TRBJ1-5; the D is unclear. Between the trimmed V and J ends, which lost 4 bases and 3 bases, there was a span of 13 bases. Germline CDR1 is KGHSH and CDR2 is LQKENI. This CDR3 has 15 residues. For the CDR3, the DNA is TGTGCCAGCTCACTAATGGGCGCAGTCAATCAGCCCCAGCATTTT. Its translation: CASSLMGAVNQPQHF.

V is TRBV11-2 and J is TRBJ2-7; 7 bases map to TRBD2. The CDR3 extends over 15 amino acids. The germline CDR1 and CDR2 sequences are SGHAT and FQNNGV. V lost 0 bases, J lost 0 bases, and 2 bases stayed unmatched. CDR3 loop: CASSLEAGRSYEQYF. As DNA, the CDR3 is TGTGCCAGCAGCTTAGAAGCGGGACGCTCCTACGAGCAGTACTTC.

Note on this clone: Other DNA sequences of this sample code for an identical CDR3. The gene calls are TRBV30 and TRBJ2-3; 7 bases match TRBD2. This CDR3 comprises 13 residues. The ends lost 3 bases at V and 3 bases at J; junction bases unmatched: 3. Germline CDR1 is GTSNPN and CDR2 is SVGIG (reference sequence). The CDR3: CAWSGGRTDTQYF. As DNA, the CDR3 is TGTGCCTGGAGCGGCGGGAGAACAGATACGCAGTATTTT.

The chain has TRBV2 and TRBJ1-3, with D unresolved. Germline V gene data show CDR1 as SNHLY and CDR2 as FYNNEI. Between the trimmed V and J ends, which lost 6 bases and 4 bases, there was a span of 13 bases. CDR3 length: 14 residues. The CDR3 sequence is CASRKPDGGNTIYF. CDR3 bases: TGTGCCAGCAGGAAACCGGACGGAGGAAACACCATATATTTT.

The J gene is TRBJ2-7, the V gene TRBV5-5; a possible D gene is TRBD2 (5 bases). Trimming cost V 2 bases and J 0 bases, with 12 bases left between them. Germline-derived CDR1 and CDR2 are SGHKS and YYEKEE (reference sequence). The CDR3 consists of 15 residues. In nucleotides, the CDR3 is TGTGCCAGCAGCTTATACAGCGGAGCCTCCTACGAGCAGTACTTC. The encoded protein is CASSLYSGASYEQYF.

This clone was found once. As DNA, the CDR3 is TGTGCCAGCAGCCAACGGGCGGGGGTCTACAATGAGCAGTTCTTC. It translates to CASSQRAGVYNEQFF. The chain joins TRBV7-6 to TRBJ2-1, with 7 positions matching TRBD2. V lost 5 bases to trimming and J lost 3 bases; unmatched junction nucleotides: 7. Germline V gene sequence: CDR1 SGHVS, CDR2 FNYEAQ. This CDR3 region has 15 residues.

The chain couples TRBV29-1 to TRBJ1-1, with 9 nucleotides matching TRBD1. CDR3 size: 16 residues. Germline V gene sequence: CDR1 SQVTM, CDR2 ANQGSEA. With V trimmed by 4 bases and J by 5 bases, 14 bases remained unmatched. CDR3 amino acids: CSVVGQGPTWRTEAFF. CDR3 DNA: TGCAGCGTTGTGGGACAGGGACCTACTTGGAGGACTGAAGCTTTCTTT.

Remarks on this clone: Other DNA sequences in this sample translate to the same CDR3. This chain links TRBV5-1 with TRBJ2-2; D may be TRBD1 or TRBD2 (5 bases each). Germline loops: CDR1 SGHRS, CDR2 YFSETQ. Trimming pared 1 base from V and 1 base from J, leaving 8 bases between. The CDR3 consists of 15 residues. For the CDR3, the DNA is TGCGCCAGCAGCTTGACAGGAGGGAACACCGGGGAGCTGTTTTTT. It yields the protein CASSLTGGNTGELFF.

The chain couples TRBV11-2 to TRBJ2-5, with D hard to call. The CDR3 has 11 amino acids. Germline lookup yields CDR1 SGHAT and CDR2 FQNNGV. V lost 2 bases and J lost 14, with 12 bases in between. CDR3 nucleotide sequence: TGTGCCAGCAGCTTAAGTTCGTCTCCCTACTTC. Encoded protein: CASSLSSSPYF.

The chain uses TRBV12-5 and TRBJ1-2, with TRBD1 identical over 11 bases. The CDR3 is 14 amino acids. CDR1 and CDR2 (germline): LGHNT, FRNRAP. Unmatched junction bases numbered 6, after V lost 6 bases and J lost 6 bases. The DNA of the CDR3 is TGTGCTAGTGGGCAACGGACAGGGGGCGATGGCTACACCTTC. It codes for CASGQRTGGDGYTF.

The chain couples TRBV25-1 to TRBJ2-7; 9 positions match TRBD1. Germline lookup yields CDR1 MGHDK and CDR2 SYGVNS. With V trimmed by 3 bases and J by 9 bases, 9 bases remained unmatched. The CDR3 totals 14 residues. CDR3 DNA: TGTGCCAGCAGTGAGGCCGGGACAGGGTCGGGGCAGTACTTC. Translating gives CASSEAGTGSGQYF.

This chain links TRBV30 with TRBJ2-3, with a weak D call TRBD2 (5 bases). The length of the CDR3 is 11 residues. CDR1 is GTSNPN, CDR2 SVGIG, per germline (reference sequence). With 5 bases removed from V and 6 bases from J, the gap between germline ends came to 9 bases. The CDR3 DNA sequence: TGTGCCTGGTTGCGGGCGGATACGCAGTATTTT. This encodes CAWLRADTQYF. The entire variable domain, with the rest obtained from reference TRBV30 and TRBJ2-3, is as follows: SQTIHQWPATLVQPVGSPLSLECTVEGTSNPNLYWYRQAAGRGLQLLFYSVGIGQISSEVPQNLSASRPQDRQFILSSKKLLLSDSGFYLCAWLRADTQYFGPGTRLTVL.

The gene calls are TRBV4-3 and TRBJ2-1; TRBD2 is a possible D gene (5 bases). Trimming took off 0 bases at V and 5 bases at J, with 11 bases between the two ends. CDR3 size: 15 residues. Germline V gene data show CDR1 as LGHNA and CDR2 as YSLEER. CDR3 bases: TGCGCCAGCAGCCAAGAACGAGGGCTACACAATGAGCAGTTCTTC. Protein: CASSQERGLHNEQFF.

The chain employs TRBV2 and TRBJ1-3; TRBD1 aligns across 10 bases. The CDR3 totals 14 residues. Germline assignment: CDR1 SNHLY and CDR2 FYNNEI. Losses at the gene ends were 6 bases for V and 2 bases for J; bases not matched to a gene: 1. DNA of the CDR3: TGTGCCAGCAGGGGGACAGGGGCTGGAAACACCATATATTTT. Its translation: CASRGTGAGNTIYF.

This rearrangement joins TRBV30 to TRBJ1-5; TRBD1 matches 9 bases. V lost 2 bases and J lost 4; bases outside the gene matches: 6. CDR3 size: 15 residues. CDR1 and CDR2 (germline): GTSNPN, SVGIG (reference sequence). The CDR3 region is CAWSTGQGRNQPQHF. The CDR3 nucleotides are TGTGCCTGGAGTACAGGACAGGGGAGAAATCAGCCCCAGCATTTT.

The chain couples TRBV4-1 to TRBJ1-2; D may be TRBD1 (5 bases). This CDR3 has 15 amino acids. V was cut by 0 bases and J by 5 bases, with 13 bases left in between. Per germline, CDR1 MGHRA and CDR2 YSYEKL. Here the CDR3 DNA reads TGCGCCAGCAGCCAAGAACCCGGGGCGGGATATGGCTACACCTTC. Its translation is CASSQEPGAGYGYTF.

V and J are TRBV2 and TRBJ1-2; D gene uncertain. The germline V and J ends were trimmed by 3 bases and 2 bases, with 7 bases remaining between them. This CDR3 is 13 amino acids long. Germline CDR1 SNHLY, CDR2 FYNNEI. The CDR3 sequence is CASSDPDNYGYTF. Written as DNA, the CDR3 is TGTGCCAGCAGTGACCCGGACAACTATGGCTACACCTTC.

This chain uses TRBV11-2 with TRBJ2-5, with D tentatively TRBD1 (6 bases). This CDR3 spans 15 amino acids. Per the germline V gene, CDR1 is SGHAT and CDR2 is FQNNGV. The V gene lost 7 bases and the J gene lost 4 bases, with 19 bases spanning the gap. CDR3 residues: CASTLKGDSPETQYF. Written as DNA, the CDR3 is TGTGCCAGCACCCTGAAGGGGGATAGTCCAGAGACCCAGTACTTC.

V gene TRBV7-6 combines with J gene TRBJ2-5; D is unclear. Germline V gene data show CDR1 as SGHVS and CDR2 as FNYEAQ. There are 13 residues in the CDR3. The V and J ends lost 2 bases and 4 bases respectively, with 8 bases between them. The chain's CDR3 is CASSLNPTETQYF. The CDR3 DNA reads as TGTGCCAGCAGCTTAAACCCCACAGAGACCCAGTACTTC.

The genes are TRBV29-1 and TRBJ2-2; tentatively, D is TRBD2 (5 bases). V shed 6 bases and J shed 4 bases, with 12 bases lying between them. Germline V gene lookup returns CDR1 SQVTM and CDR2 ANQGSEA. This CDR3 has 13 amino acids. CDR3 bases: TGCAGCGTCTCGGGGATTTTCACCGGGGAGCTGTTTTTT. Translating gives CSVSGIFTGELFF.

This sequence joins TRBV28 and TRBJ1-6; TRBD1 might be the D (6 bases). This CDR3 spans 15 amino acids. The V gene's germline CDR1 is MDHEN and CDR2 SYDVKM. Trimming stripped 5 bases from V and 0 bases from J, with 8 bases between. CDR3 sequence: CASSRGSSYNSPLHF. The CDR3 DNA sequence: TGTGCCAGCAGTAGGGGGAGCTCCTATAATTCACCCCTCCACTTT.